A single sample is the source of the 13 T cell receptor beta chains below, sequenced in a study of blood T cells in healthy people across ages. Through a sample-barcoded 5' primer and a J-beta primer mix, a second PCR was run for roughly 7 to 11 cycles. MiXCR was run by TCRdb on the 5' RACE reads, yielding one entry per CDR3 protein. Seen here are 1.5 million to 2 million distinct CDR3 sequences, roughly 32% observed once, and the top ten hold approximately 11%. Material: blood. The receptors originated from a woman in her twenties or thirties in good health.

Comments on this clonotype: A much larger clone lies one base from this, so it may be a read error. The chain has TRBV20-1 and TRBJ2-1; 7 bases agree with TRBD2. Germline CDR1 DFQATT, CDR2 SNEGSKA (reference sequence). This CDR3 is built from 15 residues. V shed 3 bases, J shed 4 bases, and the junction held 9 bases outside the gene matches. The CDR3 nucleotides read TGCAGTGCTAGGGACCTGCGCGGGGGATACAATGAGCAGTTCTTC. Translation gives CSARDLRGGYNEQFF.

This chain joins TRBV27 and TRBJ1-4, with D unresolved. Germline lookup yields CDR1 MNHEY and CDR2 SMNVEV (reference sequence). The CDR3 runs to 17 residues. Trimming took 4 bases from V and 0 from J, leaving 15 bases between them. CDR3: CASSSYPTGSTNEKLFF. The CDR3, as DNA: TGTGCCAGCAGTTCTTACCCCACGGGGTCAACTAATGAAAAACTGTTTTTT. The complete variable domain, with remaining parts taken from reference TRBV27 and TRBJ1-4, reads EAQVTQNPRYLITVTGKKLTVTCSQNMNHEYMSWYRQDPGLGLRQIYYSMNVEVTDKGDVPEGYKVSRKEKRNFPLILESPSPNQTSLYFCASSSYPTGSTNEKLFFGSGTQLSVL.

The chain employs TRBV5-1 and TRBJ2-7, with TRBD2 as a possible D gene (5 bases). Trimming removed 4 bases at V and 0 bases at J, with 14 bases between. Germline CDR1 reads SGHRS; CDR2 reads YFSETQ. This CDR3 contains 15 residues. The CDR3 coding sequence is TGCGCCAGCAGCCGGCAGAGCGGTAGCTCCTACGAGCAGTACTTC. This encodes CASSRQSGSSYEQYF.

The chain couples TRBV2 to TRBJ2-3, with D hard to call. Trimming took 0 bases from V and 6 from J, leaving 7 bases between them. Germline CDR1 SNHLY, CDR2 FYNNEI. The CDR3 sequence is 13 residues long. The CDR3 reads CASSEALQDTQYF. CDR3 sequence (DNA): TGTGCCAGCAGTGAAGCGCTTCAGGATACGCAGTATTTT. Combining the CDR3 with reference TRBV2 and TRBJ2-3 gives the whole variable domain EPEVTQTPSHQVTQMGQEVILRCVPISNHLYFYWYRQILGQKVEFLVSFYNNEISEKSEIFDDQFSVERPDGSNFTLKIRSTKLEDSAMYFCASSEALQDTQYFGPGTRLTVL.

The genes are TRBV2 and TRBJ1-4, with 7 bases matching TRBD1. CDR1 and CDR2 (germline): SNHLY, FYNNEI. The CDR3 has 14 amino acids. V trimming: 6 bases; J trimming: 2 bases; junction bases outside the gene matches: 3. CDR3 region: CASRTTGTNEKLFF. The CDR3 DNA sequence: TGTGCCAGCAGGACGACAGGGACTAATGAAAAACTGTTTTTT.

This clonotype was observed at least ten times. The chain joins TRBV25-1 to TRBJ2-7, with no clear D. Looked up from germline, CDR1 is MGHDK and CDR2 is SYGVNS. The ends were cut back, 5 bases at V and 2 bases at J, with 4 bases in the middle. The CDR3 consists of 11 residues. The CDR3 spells CASSIAYEQYF. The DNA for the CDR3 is TGTGCCAGCAGTATAGCCTACGAGCAGTACTTC.

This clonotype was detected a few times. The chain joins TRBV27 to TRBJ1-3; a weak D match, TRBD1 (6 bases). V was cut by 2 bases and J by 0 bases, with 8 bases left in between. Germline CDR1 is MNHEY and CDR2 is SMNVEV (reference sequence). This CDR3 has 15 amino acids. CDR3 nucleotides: TGTGCCAGCAGTTTAAGGGGGGACTCTGGAAACACCATATATTTT. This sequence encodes CASSLRGDSGNTIYF.

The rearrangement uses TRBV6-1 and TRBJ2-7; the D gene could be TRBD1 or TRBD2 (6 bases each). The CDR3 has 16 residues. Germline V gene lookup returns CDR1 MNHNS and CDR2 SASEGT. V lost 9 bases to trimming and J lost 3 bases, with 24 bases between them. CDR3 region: CASSPSGGSAHYEQYF. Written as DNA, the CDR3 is TGTGCCAGTAGCCCCTCCGGGGGCTCTGCCCACTACGAGCAGTACTTC.

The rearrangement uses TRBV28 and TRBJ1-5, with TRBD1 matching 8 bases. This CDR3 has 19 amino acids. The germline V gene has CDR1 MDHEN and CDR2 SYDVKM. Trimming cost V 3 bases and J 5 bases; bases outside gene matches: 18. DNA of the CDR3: TGTGCCAGCAGTTTGATGAGGCAGGGGGCTCTGTTTATCTATCAGCCCCAGCATTTT. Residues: CASSLMRQGALFIYQPQHF.

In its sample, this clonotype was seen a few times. The CDR3: CASSLSPDRVPVNEQYF. The CDR3 coding sequence is TGTGCCAGCAGTTTATCACCTGACAGGGTTCCGGTGAACGAGCAGTACTTC. The chain combines TRBV27 with TRBJ2-7, with 7 nucleotides matching TRBD1. Germline CDR1 MNHEY, CDR2 SMNVEV (reference sequence). This CDR3 has 17 residues. With 0 bases clipped from V and 5 bases from J, the junction kept 13 bases outside the gene matches.

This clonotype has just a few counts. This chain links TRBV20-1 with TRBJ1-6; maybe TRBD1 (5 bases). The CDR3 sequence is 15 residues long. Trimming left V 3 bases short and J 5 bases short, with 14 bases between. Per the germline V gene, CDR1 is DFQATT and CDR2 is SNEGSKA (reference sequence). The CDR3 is CSARGRGRNNSPLHF. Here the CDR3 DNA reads TGCAGTGCTAGGGGACGGGGGAGGAATAATTCACCCCTCCACTTT.

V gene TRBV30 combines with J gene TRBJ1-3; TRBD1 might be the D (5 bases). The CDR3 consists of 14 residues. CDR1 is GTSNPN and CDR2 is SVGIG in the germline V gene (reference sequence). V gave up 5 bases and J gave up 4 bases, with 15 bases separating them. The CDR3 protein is CAWRWGLGGNTIYF. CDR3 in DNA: TGTGCCTGGCGATGGGGACTCGGAGGAAACACCATATATTTT.

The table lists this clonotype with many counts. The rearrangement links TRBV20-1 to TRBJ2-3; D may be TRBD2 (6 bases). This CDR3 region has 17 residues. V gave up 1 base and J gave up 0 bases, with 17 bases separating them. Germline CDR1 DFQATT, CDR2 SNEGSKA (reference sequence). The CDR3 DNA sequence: TGCAGTGCTAGAGGGGAAGTTAGCGGTTCTAGCACAGATACGCAGTATTTT. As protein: CSARGEVSGSSTDTQYF.